Listed below are T cell receptor beta chains from one sample, sequenced in a study of shared clonotypes between healthy human individuals. TCRdb keeps only in-frame clones here, not all; method: immunoSEQ multiplex PCR. The profile shows millions of clones, 95% of them singletons. Specimen: naive CD4+ T cells sorted from blood. These receptors came from a young man in good health. CDR3s leave out the opening cysteine and the closing phenylalanine or tryptophan. Only part of the rows carry a size: once, few, many, or a class if the clone is expanded.

v_call	clone_size	j_call	cdr3_aa
TRBV29-1	.	TRBJ1-3	SVDAGLGNTIY
TRBV6-5	.	TRBJ1-2	ASSYTRDGGYT
TRBV5-4	once	TRBJ2-7	ASSLVRGKDYEQY
TRBV5-1	.	TRBJ2-7	ASSSQGASYEQY
TRBV7-2	.	TRBJ1-4	ASSVDRGREKLF
TRBV5-5	.	TRBJ2-7	ASNRRGGSEQY
TRBV5-1	.	TRBJ2-7	ASSWGSGGSYEQY
TRBV7-7	.	TRBJ2-3	ASSQQGNTDTQY
TRBV27	.	TRBJ2-2	ASKRDNLPGELF
TRBV2	.	TRBJ2-3	ASSDPPLAGTDTQY
TRBV30	once	TRBJ1-4	AWSVGGGNEKLF
TRBV5-6	.	TRBJ2-3	ASSSGLVGTDTQY
TRBV7-6	.	TRBJ2-7	ASSLTSSYEQY
TRBV19	.	TRBJ1-2	ASRPGTELYGYT
TRBV30	.	TRBJ1-1	AWSVRTLTGTEAF
TRBV6-1	.	TRBJ1-6	ASSEEVRSIPPLH
TRBV6-5	.	TRBJ1-5	ASRRQVNQPQH
TRBV29-1	.	TRBJ1-1	SPQVNTEAF
TRBV6-6	once	TRBJ2-7	ASSETGGPYEQY
TRBV4-1	.	TRBJ1-4	ASSQRGGGEKLF
TRBV6-6	.	TRBJ2-7	ASSYGQSYEQY
TRBV2	few	TRBJ2-5	ASTGTSGVQETQY
TRBV6-1	.	TRBJ1-6	ASSDDRGYNSPLH
TRBV11-2	.	TRBJ2-7	ASSFPGQRYEQY
TRBV7-2	.	TRBJ2-1	ASSPQPNILNEQF
TRBV5-1	.	TRBJ2-5	ASSLVSGQETQY
TRBV20-1	.	TRBJ2-7	SAYLYEQY
TRBV5-4	.	TRBJ2-1	ASSPGQDYSEQF
TRBV13	.	TRBJ2-5	ASSQLVHRQETQY
TRBV9	.	TRBJ2-1	ASSVASVTGGYNEQF
TRBV28	.	TRBJ1-2	ASRVDSSYGYT
TRBV28	once	TRBJ1-5	ASSVQGAPSRQPQH
TRBV5-1	.	TRBJ2-5	ASSSRTSGGETQY
TRBV2	.	TRBJ1-2	ASSEILGTVQYGYT
TRBV5-1	.	TRBJ1-2	ASSSTGGGVGYT
TRBV19	.	TRBJ1-2	ASKDKANYGYT
TRBV6-5	.	TRBJ1-2	ASSFKPGQANGYT
TRBV5-4	.	TRBJ1-4	ASSLTGRNEKLF
TRBV7-2	.	TRBJ1-2	ASSLRGDGGYT
TRBV29-1	.	TRBJ2-3	SVVVANAADTQY
TRBV28	.	TRBJ2-7	ASRPDRSEQY
TRBV6-5	.	TRBJ2-7	ASSYSSRGGYEQY
TRBV19	.	TRBJ2-4	ASKAPGAKNIQY
TRBV19	.	TRBJ1-2	ASSSEGIPNYGYT
TRBV19	.	TRBJ1-6	ASNRQGASNSPLH
TRBV5-1	.	TRBJ1-1	ASSQPRTDGTEAF
TRBV11-2	.	TRBJ2-7	ASSSPGQGGYEQY
TRBV21-1	.	TRBJ1-1	ASSKAGMDTEAF
TRBV30	.	TRBJ1-2	AWRLRYNYGYT
TRBV5-4	.	TRBJ1-6	ASSLDGNAGRSPLH
TRBV18	once	TRBJ2-7	ASSPTGLAYEQY
TRBV7-9	.	TRBJ2-7	ASSPKGTVTYEQY
TRBV5-6	.	TRBJ1-2	ASSLQGAGGYT
TRBV2	.	TRBJ1-1	ASSRRLGTEAF
TRBV19	.	TRBJ2-3	ASSIRTASSTDTQY
TRBV28	.	TRBJ2-7	ATRPGDRKGIEQY
TRBV18	.	TRBJ1-5	ASSRDALNNQPQH
TRBV6-5	.	TRBJ2-3	ASMISLSTDTQY
TRBV18	.	TRBJ2-5	ASSPLQVQETQY